This entry lists 9 T cell receptor beta chains sequenced from one sample in a study of identical twins. One entry per CDR3 protein, called by TCRdb with MiXCR from the 5' RACE reads. The sample lists under 900,000 distinct CDR3 sequences, 9% to 15% occurring once. This sample was also put to use in a study of yellow fever vaccine responses in identical twins.

Sequencing was done on a sample of PBMCs. The receptors were sampled from a woman aged 18-29 years in good health.

This clonotype was found a few times. This chain joins TRBV11-2 and TRBJ2-4; D tentatively fits TRBD1 or TRBD2 (5 bases each). The germline gives CDR1 SGHAT, CDR2 FQNNGV. The ends were cut back, 6 bases at V and 4 bases at J, with 19 bases in the middle. The CDR3 is 16 amino acids. In DNA form, the CDR3 reads TGTGCCAGCAGTTCCGTGGGGGTCCTGATGAAAAACATTCAGTACTTC. Encoded protein: CASSSVGVLMKNIQYF.

This clonotype was seen at least ten times. V is TRBV7-9 and J is TRBJ2-1; weak D call: TRBD1 (6 bases). This CDR3 region has 14 residues. Germline V gene data show CDR1 as SEHNR and CDR2 as FQNEAQ (reference sequence). V lost 2 bases and J 2 bases, leaving 7 bases between the germline ends. In DNA, the CDR3 is TGTGCCAGCAGCTTACCAGGGGCCTACAATGAGCAGTTCTTC. Encoded protein: CASSLPGAYNEQFF.

This rearrangement joins TRBV12-3 or TRBV12-4 to TRBJ2-1; 12 nucleotides match TRBD2. The length of the CDR3 is 15 residues. After removal of 3 bases from V and 7 bases from J, the junction contained 4 bases not matched to a gene. The DNA of the CDR3 is TGTGCCAGCAGTTTTCCTAGCGGGAGGGGGAATGAGCAGTTCTTC. Translation: CASSFPSGRGNEQFF.

This clonotype occurred a few times. This rearrangement joins TRBV11-2 to TRBJ2-2; weak D call: TRBD1 (6 bases). The V gene's germline CDR1 is SGHAT and CDR2 FQNNGV. The CDR3 runs to 15 residues. V was pared by 5 bases and J by 0 bases, with 10 bases between. The CDR3: CASSGRGSNTGELFF. CDR3 in DNA: TGTGCCAGCAGCGGCAGGGGCTCGAACACCGGGGAGCTGTTTTTT.

The chain carries TRBV9 and TRBJ2-3; 10 nucleotides match TRBD1. V was pared by 0 bases and J by 2 bases, with 6 bases of the junction left unmatched. The CDR3 totals 17 residues. Per the germline V gene, CDR1 is SGDLS and CDR2 is YYNGEE. Here the CDR3 DNA reads TGTGCCAGCAGCGTAGATTGGGGACAGGGGCTCACAGATACGCAGTATTTT. Residues: CASSVDWGQGLTDTQYF.

The chain recombines TRBV7-9 with TRBJ1-5; 8 bases match TRBD1. V lost 6 bases to trimming and J lost 3 bases; unmatched junction nucleotides: 4. CDR1 SEHNR and CDR2 FQNEAQ come from the germline V gene (reference sequence). The CDR3 is made up of 14 amino acids. The CDR3 is CASSVDRDNQPQHF. CDR3 DNA sequence: TGTGCCAGCAGTGTGGACAGGGACAATCAGCCCCAGCATTTT.

The chain links TRBV11-2 to TRBJ2-3; 12 positions agree with TRBD2. The V and J ends lost 5 bases and 5 bases, in that order; junction bases with no gene match: 17. The CDR3 is 19 amino acids. The germline CDR1 and CDR2 sequences are SGHAT and FQNNGV. CDR3 residues: CASSRTAGLAGISGDTQYF. CDR3 nucleotide sequence: TGTGCCAGCAGCCGAACTGCTGGACTAGCGGGAATTTCTGGAGATACGCAGTATTTT.

A few counts support this clonotype. V gene TRBV7-9 combines with J gene TRBJ1-2; TRBD1 might be the D (5 bases). This CDR3 region has 16 residues. CDR1 SEHNR and CDR2 FQNEAQ come from the germline V gene (reference sequence). Trimming removed 1 base from V and 3 bases from J, with 15 bases in between. CDR3 sequence: CASSLDAERDYYGYTF. The CDR3 region has the DNA TGTGCCAGCAGCTTAGATGCGGAGCGGGACTACTATGGCTACACCTTC.

Ten or more counts support this clonotype. The chain couples TRBV7-8 to TRBJ1-1; D remains ambiguous. V lost 5 bases, J lost 4 bases, and 17 bases lay in between. Germline V gene sequence: CDR1 SGHVS, CDR2 FQNEAQ. The CDR3 is made up of 15 amino acids. The CDR3 region has the DNA TGTGCCAGCAGCAACGATTTGGCAGGTTCCACTGAAGCTTTCTTT. It specifies CASSNDLAGSTEAFF.